This T cell receptor (beta chain) was identified during a study of identical twins. CDR3 length: 14 residues. V was clipped by 7 bases and J by 3 bases, with 15 bases between them. TCRdb re-called the 5' RACE reads with MiXCR, one entry per CDR3 protein. The data contain hundreds of thousands of distinct CDR3 sequences, around an eighth of them singletons. The same sample was also used in a study of yellow fever vaccine responses in identical twins.

Sequenced sample: PBMCs. The sequence was collected from a woman aged 18 to 35 in good health. The chain recombines TRBV12-3 or TRBV12-4 with TRBJ1-1; D is unclear. CDR3 in DNA: TGTGCCAGCACCTTCGAGGGCATTCACACTGAAGCTTTCTTT. It is translated as CASTFEGIHTEAFF.